This TCR beta chain appears in the sequencing data of a study of cytomegalovirus exposure and HLA in healthy donors. Study-level findings and limits: The authors reported that TCR beta sequences could predict HLA-A and HLA-B alleles. These predictions were accurate for most subjects in the first cohort. When a later analysis was performed, an Asian-associated ancestry cluster reportedly had fewer N-insertions than the roughly 700-donor mean. For most TCR sequences rarity was the rule, although some public TCRs occurred in many donors.

Primers for the PCR totalled 60 Vbeta and 13 Jbeta. The protocol was immunoSEQ multiplex PCR, while the TCRdb copy is restricted to in-frame clones and leaves out a portion. The table shows about 110,000 clones, with 65% to 80% occurring only once. A remark on this clone: Its matching antigen is unknown. One end of the junction fails to match germline, which may point to a read error. Other DNA sequences of this sample code for an identical CDR3.

This clonotype was obtained from a male donor in good health and CMV-seronegative. Input material: PBMCs.

CDR3 protein: CASRTGARQPQHF. The CDR3 nucleotides read TGTGCCAGCAGGACAGGGGCTCGGCAGCCCCAACATTTT. The J gene is TRBJ1-5, the V gene TRBV28, with 8 bases that match TRBD1. Germline CDR1 MDHEN, CDR2 SYDVKM. The CDR3 is made up of 13 amino acids.